This TCR beta chain came from a study of T cells in Graves' hyperthyroidism and ophthalmopathy. A Clinical Activity Score of at least 3, a NOSPECS grade of at least 4 and a duration under 3 months were recorded in the ophthalmopathy patients. Criteria for exclusion of patients were uncontrolled infection, other autoimmune disease, pregnancy or lactation. Amplification of TCR beta CDR3 regions was performed using RNA transcripts as template. First-round RT-PCR targeting the TCR CDR3 was performed with the HTBI primer set. Each CDR3 protein gets one entry after TCRdb re-called the multiplex PCR reads with MiXCR. This table holds 310,000 or so distinct CDR3 sequences, approximately 15% found once. V was clipped by 2 bases and J by 6 bases, with 11 bases between them. Per the germline V gene, CDR1 is SGHTA and CDR2 is FQGTGA. The CDR3 covers 14 residues. This clonotype was recorded many times.

The chain combines TRBV7-3 with TRBJ2-1, with D maybe TRBD2 (5 bases). Sequenced sample: blood. The source is a woman aged 55-69 years with Graves' ophthalmopathy. The CDR3 sequence is CASSLRGSRNEQFF. CDR3 DNA: TGTGCCAGCAGCTTACGAGGGAGTCGCAATGAGCAGTTCTTC.